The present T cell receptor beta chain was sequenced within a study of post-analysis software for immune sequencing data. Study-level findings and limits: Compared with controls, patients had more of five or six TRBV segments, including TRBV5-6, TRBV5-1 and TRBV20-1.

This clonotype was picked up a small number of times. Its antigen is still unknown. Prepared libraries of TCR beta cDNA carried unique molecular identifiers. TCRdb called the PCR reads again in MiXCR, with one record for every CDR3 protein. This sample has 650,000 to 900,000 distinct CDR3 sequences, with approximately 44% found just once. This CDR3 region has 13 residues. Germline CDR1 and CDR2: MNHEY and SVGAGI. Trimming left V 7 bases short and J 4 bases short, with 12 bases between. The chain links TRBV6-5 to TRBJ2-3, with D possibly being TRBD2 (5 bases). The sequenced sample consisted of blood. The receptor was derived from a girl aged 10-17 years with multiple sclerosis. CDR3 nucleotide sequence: TGTGCCAGCACCCACCCGAGGGCAGATACGCAGTATTTT. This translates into CASTHPRADTQYF.